This TCR beta chain was observed in a study of cytomegalovirus exposure and HLA in healthy donors. Remarks on this clone: The antigen remains undetermined.

In the PCR, 60 Vbeta and 13 Jbeta primers were used. This table comes from immunoSEQ multiplex PCR, and its TCRdb copy is limited to in-frame clones, with some not included. Its clone listing holds about 46,000 clones. Whole-study results and caveats: In an earlier analysis, in 587 donors, most V segments appeared productive either ~87% or ~30% of the time.

CDR3 length equals 14 residues. Germline CDR1 reads SGHTA; CDR2 reads FQGNSA. Trimming took off 2 bases at V and 4 bases at J, with 11 bases between the two ends. Among the donors, all were healthy bone marrow donors. The sample was PBMCs. The chain recombines TRBV7-2 with TRBJ1-1, with a weak D call TRBD1 (5 bases). The receptor's source is a middle-aged woman in good health and CMV-seronegative. The CDR3 DNA sequence: TGTGCCAGCAGCTTAAGTCCAGGGCTCACTGAAGCTTTCTTT. This encodes CASSLSPGLTEAFF.